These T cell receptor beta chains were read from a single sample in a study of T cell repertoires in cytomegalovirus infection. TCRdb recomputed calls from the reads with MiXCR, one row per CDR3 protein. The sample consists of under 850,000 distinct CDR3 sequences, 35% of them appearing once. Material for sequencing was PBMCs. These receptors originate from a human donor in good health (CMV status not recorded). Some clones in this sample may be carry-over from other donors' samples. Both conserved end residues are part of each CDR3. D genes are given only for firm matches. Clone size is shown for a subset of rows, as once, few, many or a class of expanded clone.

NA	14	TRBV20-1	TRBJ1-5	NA	TGCAGTGCTAGGGTCAGGGAGGTCAATCAGCCCCAGCATTTT	CSARVREVNQPQHF
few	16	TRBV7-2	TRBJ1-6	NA	TGTGCCAGCAGCTTAGGCAGCGCGCCCTATAATTCACCCCTCCACTTT	CASSLGSAPYNSPLHF
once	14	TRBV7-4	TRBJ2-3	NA	TGTGCCAGCAGCCAGAGCACCGGCCCCGTCGCGCAGTATTTT	CASSQSTGPVAQYF
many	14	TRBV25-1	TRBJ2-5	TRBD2	TGTGCCAGCAGAGCGGGGGGAGATGTGGAGACCCAGTACTTC	CASRAGGDVETQYF
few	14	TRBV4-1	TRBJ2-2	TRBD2	TGCGCCAGCAGCCAACCGAGCGGGAGGGTGGAGCTGTTTTTT	CASSQPSGRVELFF
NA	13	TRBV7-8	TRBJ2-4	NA	TGTGCCAGCAGCTTAGGTGGGGGGCGAGAGTTGTACTTC	CASSLGGGRELYF
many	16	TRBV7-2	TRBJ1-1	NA	TGTGCCAGCAGCTCGCCCGGGGGAGGGACTGTGGCTGAAGCTTTCTTT	CASSSPGGGTVAEAFF
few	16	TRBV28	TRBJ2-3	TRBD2	TGTGCCAGCAGCCTTCTCACTAGCGGGGACACAGATACGCAGTATTTT	CASSLLTSGDTDTQYF
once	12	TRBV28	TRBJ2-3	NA	TGTGCCAGCAGATTAGGCACAGATACGCAGTATTTT	CASRLGTDTQYF
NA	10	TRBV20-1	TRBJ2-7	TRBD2	TGCAGTGCTAGGGCGGCGGGGGAGTACTTC	CSARAAGEYF
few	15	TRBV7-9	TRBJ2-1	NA	TGTGCCAGCAGCCCCCAGGGGGGAGGGCCGGATGAGCAGTTCTTC	CASSPQGGGPDEQFF
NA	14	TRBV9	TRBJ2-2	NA	TGTGCCAGCAGCCCCCAGTCTAGTCCCGGGGAGCTGTTTTTT	CASSPQSSPGELFF
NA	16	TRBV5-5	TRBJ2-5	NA	TGTGCCAGCAGCTTGGCCTTAGGAATTTTCCAAGAGACCCAGTACTTC	CASSLALGIFQETQYF
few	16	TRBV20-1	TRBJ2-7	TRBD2	TGCAGTGCTAGAGATCTGGCGGGGGGTTTTCACTACGAGCAGTACTTC	CSARDLAGGFHYEQYF
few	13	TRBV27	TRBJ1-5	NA	TGTGCCAGCAGTTTAGGGCGACTTGGGCCCCAGCATTTT	CASSLGRLGPQHF
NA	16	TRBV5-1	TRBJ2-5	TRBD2	TGCGCCAGCAGCTTGGAGGGCGGGAGGGCCGTAGAGACCCAGTACTTC	CASSLEGGRAVETQYF
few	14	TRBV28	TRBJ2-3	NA	TGTGCCAGCAGCAAGGGACTCCGCACAGATACGCAGTATTTT	CASSKGLRTDTQYF
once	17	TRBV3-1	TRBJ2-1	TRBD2	TGTGCCAGCAGCCAAGAAGATAGCGGGGGCTCCTACAATGAGCAGTTCTTC	CASSQEDSGGSYNEQFF
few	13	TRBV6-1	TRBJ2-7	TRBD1	TGTGCCAGCAGTGGGACAGGGTACAGGGAGCAGTACTTC	CASSGTGYREQYF
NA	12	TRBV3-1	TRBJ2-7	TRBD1	TGTGCCAGCAGGGGACAGCAAGAGAAGCAGTACTTC	CASRGQQEKQYF
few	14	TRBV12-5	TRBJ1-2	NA	TGTGCTAGTGGTTTGGTTACAGGAGTGCATGGCTACACCTTC	CASGLVTGVHGYTF
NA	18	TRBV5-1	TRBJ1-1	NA	TGCGCCAGCAGCTTATCACTACCGACAGGTATCCTTAACACTGAAGCTTTCTTT	CASSLSLPTGILNTEAFF
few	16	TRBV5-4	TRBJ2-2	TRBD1	TGTGCCAGCAGTCATGGGGGGGACAGGGTGGCCGGGGAGCTGTTTTTT	CASSHGGDRVAGELFF
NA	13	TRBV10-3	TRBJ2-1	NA	TGTGCCCTATCCGGCCAGGGCGGAAATGAGCAGTTCTTC	CALSGQGGNEQFF
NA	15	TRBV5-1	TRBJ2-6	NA	TGCGCCAGCAGCGTGACAGCCTCTGGGGCCAACGTCCTGACTTTC	CASSVTASGANVLTF
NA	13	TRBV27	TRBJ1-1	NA	TGTGCCAGCAGTTTAGATGGGCTATTGGGAGCTTTCTTT	CASSLDGLLGAFF
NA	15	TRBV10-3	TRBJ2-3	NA	TGTGCCATCAGTGAGTCGAGGCAGACCACAGATACGCAGTATTTT	CAISESRQTTDTQYF
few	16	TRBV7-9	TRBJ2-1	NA	TGTGCCAGCAGCTTATCGCCGGGGACGGTACACAATGAGCAGTTCTTC	CASSLSPGTVHNEQFF
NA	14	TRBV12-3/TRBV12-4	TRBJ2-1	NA	TGTGCCAGCATCCATCTGAGGGGGACGGGTGAGCAGTTCTTC	CASIHLRGTGEQFF
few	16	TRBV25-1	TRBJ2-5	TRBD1	TGTGCCAGCAGTGAACCGGGACAGGGAGGGTTGGAGACCCAGTACTTC	CASSEPGQGGLETQYF
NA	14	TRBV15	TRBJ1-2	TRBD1	TGTGCCACCAGCGTCCCCGGGACAGGGTATGGCTACACCTTC	CATSVPGTGYGYTF
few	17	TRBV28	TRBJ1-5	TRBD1	TGTGCCAGCGCACCGGGACAGGGGGTAATTAGCAATCAGCCCCAGCATTTT	CASAPGQGVISNQPQHF
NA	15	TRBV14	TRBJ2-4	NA	TGTGCCAGCAGCCAAGGATCTAGACCCTTGAACATTCAGTACTTC	CASSQGSRPLNIQYF
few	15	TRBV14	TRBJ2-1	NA	TGTGCCAGCAGCTTAAGCGGGACAGTATACAATGAGCAGTTCTTC	CASSLSGTVYNEQFF
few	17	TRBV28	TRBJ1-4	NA	TGTGCCAGCAGCCCTCCCCAGACAGGACGCCTCTGGGGAAAACTGTTTTTT	CASSPPQTGRLWGKLFF
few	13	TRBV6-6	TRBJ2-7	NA	TGTGCCAGCAGTCCCTCGACCCCTTCAGAGCAGTACTTC	CASSPSTPSEQYF
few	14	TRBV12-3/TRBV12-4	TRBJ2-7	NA	TGTGCCAGCAGTCTCATGGACATAACCTACGAGCAGTACTTC	CASSLMDITYEQYF
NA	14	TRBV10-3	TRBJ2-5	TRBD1	TGTGCCATCAGGGGGGGACAGGGCGAAGAGCCCCAGTACTTC	CAIRGGQGEEPQYF
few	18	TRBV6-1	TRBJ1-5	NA	TGTGCCAGCAGTGAGTCGACTTCGAGGGCTTATAGCAATCAGCCCCAGCATTTT	CASSESTSRAYSNQPQHF
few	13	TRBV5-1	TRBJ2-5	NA	TGCGCCAGCAGCGTACCAACTAGAGAGACCCAGTACTTC	CASSVPTRETQYF
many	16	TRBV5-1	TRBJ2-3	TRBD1	TGCGCCAGCAGCTGGGAGACAGGGGCGCTCACTGATACGCAGTATTTT	CASSWETGALTDTQYF
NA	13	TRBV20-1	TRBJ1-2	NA	TGCAGTGCTAGAGACGGGGGACGGCCCGGGGACACCTTC	CSARDGGRPGDTF
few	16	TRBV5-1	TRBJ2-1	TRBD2	TGCGCCAGCACCTTCTCGCGGGCGGGGGGGCCGAATGAGCAGTTCTTC	CASTFSRAGGPNEQFF
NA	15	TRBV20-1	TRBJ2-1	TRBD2	TGCAGTGCTAGTGGGACTAGCGGGATAGGTGGTGAGCAGTTCTTC	CSASGTSGIGGEQFF
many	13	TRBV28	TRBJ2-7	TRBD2	TGTGCCAGCACCGCGGGAGCAGGCTACGAGCAGTACTTC	CASTAGAGYEQYF
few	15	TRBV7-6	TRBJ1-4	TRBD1	TGTGCCAGCAGCTCCACCGGGACAGGGCGTGAAAAACTGTTTTTT	CASSSTGTGREKLFF
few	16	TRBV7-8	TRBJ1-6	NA	TGTGCCAGCAGCTTCGGTGTGGTCGCAGCAAATTCACCCCTCCACTTT	CASSFGVVAANSPLHF
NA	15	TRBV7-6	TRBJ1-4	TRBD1	TGTGCCAACAGCCCCCGGGACAGGGTGAACGAAAAACTGTTTTTT	CANSPRDRVNEKLFF
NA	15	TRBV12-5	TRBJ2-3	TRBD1	TGTGCTAGTGGTCCCGGGACAGGACGCACAGATACGCAGTATTTT	CASGPGTGRTDTQYF
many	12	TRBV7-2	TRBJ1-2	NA	TGTGCCAGCAGCTTTCCCCGCAGTGGCTACACCTTC	CASSFPRSGYTF
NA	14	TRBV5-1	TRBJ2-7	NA	TGCGCCAGCAGCTCCGCCGGGACTTCGTACGAGCAGTACTTC	CASSSAGTSYEQYF
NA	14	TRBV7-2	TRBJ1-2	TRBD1	TGTGCCAGCAGCCCTCGGACAGGGGGCCGTGGCTACACCTTC	CASSPRTGGRGYTF
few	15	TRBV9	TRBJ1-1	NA	TGTGCCAGCAGCCCGAGGTGGGGGGCTGGCACTGAAGCTTTCTTT	CASSPRWGAGTEAFF
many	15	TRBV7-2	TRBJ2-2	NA	TGTGCCAGCAGCTTAACCCAGGGCAACACCGGGGAGCTGTTTTTT	CASSLTQGNTGELFF
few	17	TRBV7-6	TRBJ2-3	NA	TGTGCCAGCAGCCCCAAGTTCGGGGTGGTGAGCACAGATACGCAGTATTTT	CASSPKFGVVSTDTQYF
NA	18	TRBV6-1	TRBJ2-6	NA	TGTGCCAGTATCGACACCACCTGGGGAATAGGGGGGGCCAACGTCCTGACTTTC	CASIDTTWGIGGANVLTF
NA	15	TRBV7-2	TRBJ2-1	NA	TGTGCCCCCCTTCGGAGGGCCGGTTCTTGCAATGAGCAGTTCTTC	CAPLRRAGSCNEQFF
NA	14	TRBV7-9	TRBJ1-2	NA	TGTGCCAGCAGCTTAGGCGAGGGATTGCGAGGCTACACCTTC	CASSLGEGLRGYTF
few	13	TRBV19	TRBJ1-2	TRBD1	TGTGCCAGTTCCCAGCCGGGACAGGAAGGCTACACCTTC	CASSQPGQEGYTF
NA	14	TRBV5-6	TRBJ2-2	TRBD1	TGTGCCAGCAGCGGGGACAGGGCGTCCGGGGAGCTGTTTTTT	CASSGDRASGELFF